The 16 T cell receptor beta chains below come from one sample, sequenced in a study of chemoradiotherapy in HPV16-positive cancers (dated by TCRdb to between 2021 and 2024). The protocol used for the library was the immunoSEQ multiplex PCR assay. This immuneACCESS table, as held by TCRdb, lists in-frame sequences with V and J called but not all clones. Of the missing ones, under half trace to an unresolved V gene in checked studies; the others have no known cause. Present in this sample are roughly 2,600 clones, about 80% of which were seen just once. Over 7% of the sample goes to the ten largest clones. The input for sequencing was tumor tissue, taken from a patient who underwent chemoradiotherapy. The receptor source for this set is a human donor with HPV-associated anogenital cancer.

This rearrangement joins TRBV15 to TRBJ2-6; perhaps TRBD2 as D (5 bases). The germline V and J ends were trimmed by 5 bases and 2 bases, with 13 bases remaining between them. In germline, CDR1 is LNHNV, CDR2 YYDKDF (reference sequence). The length of the CDR3 is 16 residues. The CDR3 reads CATSHTSGTGANVLTF. The CDR3 coding sequence is TGTGCCACCAGCCACACGTCCGGGACTGGGGCCAACGTCCTGACTTTC.

The J gene is TRBJ1-2, the V gene TRBV6-1, with 7 bases that match TRBD1. The CDR3 length is 14 residues. Unmatched junction bases numbered 3, after V lost 1 base and J lost 4 bases. Germline V gene data show CDR1 as MNHNS and CDR2 as SASEGT. The CDR3 region has the DNA TGTGCCAGCAGTGAAGGGACAGGCAGCTATGGCTACACCTTC. It translates to CASSEGTGSYGYTF.

The chain combines TRBV12-1 with TRBJ2-2; TRBD1 reflects the table's D call only, with no check against the DNA. TRBV12-1 corresponds to a pseudogene. The CDR3 spans 15 residues. In DNA, the CDR3 is TGTGCCAGCTCCGACCCGGGACAGGGCTTCGGGGAGCTGTTTTTT. This codes for CASSDPGQGFGELFF.

This rearrangement joins TRBV11-1 to TRBJ2-1, with D uncertain. The CDR3 contains 13 residues. CDR1 and CDR2 (germline): SGHAT, FQDESV (reference sequence). V was clipped by 2 bases and J by 4 bases, with 6 bases between them. CDR3: CASSLSLYNEQFF. Written as DNA, the CDR3 is TGTGCCAGCAGCTTATCCTTGTACAATGAGCAGTTCTTC. Using reference TRBV11-1 and TRBJ2-1 for the parts outside the CDR3, the full variable domain is EAEVAQSPRYKITEKSQAVAFWCDPISGHATLYWYRQILGQGPELLVQFQDESVVDDSQLPKDRFSAERLKGVDSTLKIQPAELGDSAMYLCASSLSLYNEQFFGPGTRLTVL.

This clone was recorded a few times. V usage is TRBV10-3 and J usage is TRBJ2-7, with D perhaps matching TRBD2 (6 bases). There are 13 residues in the CDR3. The germline V and J ends were trimmed by 2 bases and 1 base, with 6 bases remaining between them. Germline V gene data show CDR1 as ENHRY and CDR2 as SYGVKD. The CDR3 DNA reads as TGTGCCATCAGTGAGGGGGGGTCCTACGAGCAGTACTTC. Protein: CAISEGGSYEQYF.

This clone was seen a few times. This rearrangement joins TRBV6-1 to TRBJ2-2; 7 bases are a match to TRBD1. The CDR3 covers 16 residues. With V trimmed by 3 bases and J by 0 bases, 4 bases remained unmatched. The germline CDR1 and CDR2 sequences are MNHNS and SASEGT. The CDR3 protein is CASSDPGGPNTGELFF. CDR3 DNA: TGTGCCAGCAGTGACCCAGGGGGACCGAACACCGGGGAGCTGTTTTTT.

The genes are TRBV30 and TRBJ1-3; tentative D call: TRBD1 (5 bases). Trimming took 4 bases from V and 0 from J, leaving 13 bases between them. Germline-derived CDR1 and CDR2 are GTSNPN and SVGIG (reference sequence). The CDR3 covers 15 residues. The CDR3 is CAWTITGFSGNTIYF. The CDR3 nucleotides are TGTGCCTGGACCATCACAGGTTTCTCTGGAAACACCATATATTTT.

V gene TRBV7-8 combines with J gene TRBJ2-3, with TRBD1 identical over 8 bases. Germline lookup yields CDR1 SGHVS and CDR2 FQNEAQ. The V and J ends lost 5 bases and 5 bases, in that order; junction bases with no gene match: 9. The CDR3 covers 15 residues. The chain's CDR3 is CASSPDRGWEDTQYF. CDR3 sequence (DNA): TGTGCCAGCAGCCCCGACAGGGGATGGGAAGATACGCAGTATTTT.

The chain recombines TRBV27 with TRBJ2-1; D is uncertain. The CDR3 is 13 residues long. V lost 3 bases and J 2 bases, leaving 5 bases between the germline ends. Germline V gene sequence: CDR1 MNHEY, CDR2 SMNVEV (reference sequence). The CDR3 protein is CASSFRTYNEQFF. CDR3 bases: TGTGCCAGCAGTTTCAGAACCTACAATGAGCAGTTCTTC.

This clone appeared a few times. The chain recombines TRBV14 with TRBJ1-3, with D unclear. The CDR3 runs to 11 residues. Germline CDR1 SGHDN, CDR2 FVKESK. Trimming pared 3 bases from V and 6 bases from J, leaving 3 bases between. Here the CDR3 reads CASSQTNTIYF. The DNA for the CDR3 is TGTGCCAGCAGCCAGACAAACACCATATATTTT.

This clone has just a few counts. The chain uses TRBV11-2 and TRBJ2-4; tentatively, D is TRBD1 (6 bases). The V end was cut by 5 bases, the J end by 8 bases, with 16 bases between. The germline CDR1 and CDR2 sequences are SGHAT and FQNNGV. The CDR3 sequence is 14 residues long. CDR3 DNA: TGTGCCAGCAGCCCACAGGGTTTATATCACATTCAGTACTTC. Its protein is CASSPQGLYHIQYF.

The chain recombines TRBV29-1 with TRBJ2-5; the D is unclear. This CDR3 is 11 amino acids long. CDR1 and CDR2 from the germline V gene are SQVTM and ANQGSEA. Trimming took off 0 bases at V and 9 bases at J, with 8 bases between the two ends. The DNA for the CDR3 is TGCAGCGTTGAAGATTCGCGACCCCAGTACTTC. Protein: CSVEDSRPQYF.

The chain has TRBV27 and TRBJ2-3; 9 nucleotides match TRBD2. The germline gives CDR1 MNHEY, CDR2 SMNVEV (reference sequence). With 5 bases clipped from V and 3 bases from J, the junction kept 9 bases outside the gene matches. The CDR3 has 16 residues. For the CDR3, the DNA is TGTGCCAGCAGTGGTGCGGGGGGGCATTTAACAGATACGCAGTATTTT. It specifies CASSGAGGHLTDTQYF.

The chain links TRBV30 to TRBJ1-2, with D possibly being TRBD1 (5 bases). This CDR3 comprises 15 residues. V lost 3 bases and J 0 bases, leaving 14 bases between the germline ends. Germline lookup yields CDR1 GTSNPN and CDR2 SVGIG (reference sequence). CDR3 region: CAWSPLGRTNYGYTF. Written as DNA, the CDR3 is TGTGCCTGGAGCCCCTTGGGGCGTACTAACTATGGCTACACCTTC.

This chain uses TRBV6-1 with TRBJ2-3; 11 bases map to TRBD2. CDR1 and CDR2 (germline): MNHNS, SASEGT. Trimming removed 9 bases from V and 1 base from J; junction bases left unmatched: 3. The CDR3 is 14 amino acids. Written as DNA, the CDR3 is TGTGCCAGTATAGCGGGGGGGCGCACAGATACGCAGTATTTT. Translated: CASIAGGRTDTQYF.

In DNA, the CDR3 is TGTGCCAGCAGTGACTCGGCTGGCACAGATACGCAGTATTTT. Amino acids: CASSDSAGTDTQYF. The V call is TRBV6-4, the J call TRBJ2-3; D is unresolved. Trimming removed 0 bases at V and 1 base at J, with 5 bases between. Germline assignment: CDR1 MRHNA and CDR2 SNTAGT. This CDR3 comprises 14 residues.